Listed below are T cell receptor beta chains from one sample, sequenced in a study of spatial heterogeneity in lung cancer. TCRdb re-called the 5' RACE reads through MiXCR, storing one row per CDR3 protein. The sample contains around 70,000 distinct CDR3 sequences, roughly 8.9% of which appear only once. The sample consisted of PBMCs, taken at follow-up. These receptors were taken from a female donor with early-stage non-small cell lung cancer. CDR3s include the opening cysteine and the closing phenylalanine or tryptophan. The D gene is left open where the match is weak. The listing skips clone size in some rows; elsewhere it reads once, few, many or a size class.

CDR3: CASSIEDIQYF; DNA: TGTGCCAGTAGTATTGAAGACATTCAGTACTTC; V: TRBV19; J: TRBJ2-4; size: many; D: .
CDR3: CASSKETSGKNEQFF; DNA: TGTGCCAGTAGTAAAGAGACTAGCGGGAAGAATGAGCAGTTCTTC; V: TRBV19; J: TRBJ2-1; size: many; D: TRBD2
CDR3: CSALDRGQGTGELFF; DNA: TGCAGTGCTCTGGACAGGGGGCAGGGCACCGGGGAGCTGTTTTTT; V: TRBV20-1; J: TRBJ2-2; size: many; D: TRBD1
CDR3: CASSPGVMNEQFF; DNA: TGTGCCAGCTCACCAGGGGTAATGAATGAGCAGTTCTTC; V: TRBV18; J: TRBJ2-1; size: many; D: .
CDR3: CSARDSQSGLGRIYEQYF; DNA: TGCAGTGCTAGAGATTCACAGTCGGGACTAGGGAGGATCTACGAGCAGTACTTC; V: TRBV20-1; J: TRBJ2-7; size: few; D: TRBD2
CDR3: CASTPGLNNEQFF; DNA: TGTGCCAGCACCCCGGGACTAAATAATGAGCAGTTCTTC; V: TRBV6-1; J: TRBJ2-1; size: many; D: TRBD2
CDR3: CASSQDGRNNEKLFF; DNA: TGTGCCAGCAGCCAAGACGGAAGAAATAATGAAAAACTGTTTTTT; V: TRBV4-2; J: TRBJ1-4; size: few; D: .
CDR3: CASKLAGETQYF; DNA: TGTGCCAGCAAGTTAGCGGGGGAGACCCAGTACTTC; V: TRBV28; J: TRBJ2-5; size: few; D: TRBD2
CDR3: CASTVASGTAESYEQYF; DNA: TGTGCCAGCACCGTAGCGAGCGGGACGGCTGAGAGCTACGAGCAGTACTTC; V: TRBV27; J: TRBJ2-7; size: many; D: TRBD2
CDR3: CASSPPGGPSYEQYF; DNA: TGTGCCAGCAGTCCGCCCGGGGGACCCTCCTACGAGCAGTACTTC; V: TRBV28; J: TRBJ2-7; size: many; D: .
CDR3: CASSRPGTGVHEQYF; DNA: TGTGCCAGCTCACGCCCCGGGACAGGGGTCCACGAGCAGTACTTC; V: TRBV18; J: TRBJ2-7; size: many; D: TRBD1
CDR3: CASSLDHMVETQYF; DNA: TGTGCCAGCAGCTTAGACCATATGGTGGAGACCCAGTACTTC; V: TRBV7-6; J: TRBJ2-5; size: few; D: .
CDR3: CAMKGDRDRIYGYTF; DNA: TGTGCCATGAAAGGGGACCGGGACAGAATCTATGGCTACACCTTC; V: TRBV10-3; J: TRBJ1-2; size: few; D: TRBD1
CDR3: CASSLTSGTDTQYF; DNA: TGTGCCAGCAGCCTGACTAGCGGCACAGATACGCAGTATTTT; V: TRBV7-9; J: TRBJ2-3; size: many; D: TRBD2
CDR3: CAISDAAGEIGELFF; DNA: TGTGCCATCAGTGATGCGGCGGGAGAGATCGGGGAGCTGTTTTTT; V: TRBV10-3; J: TRBJ2-2; size: few; D: TRBD2
CDR3: CASSLFRLNQPQHF; DNA: TGTGCCAGCAGTTTATTTCGCCTTAATCAGCCCCAGCATTTT; V: TRBV12-3/TRBV12-4; J: TRBJ1-5; size: many; D: .
CDR3: CASSATRLEQFF; DNA: TGTGCCAGCAGTGCTACTAGACTCGAGCAGTTCTTC; V: TRBV12-3/TRBV12-4; J: TRBJ2-1; size: many; D: .
CDR3: CASSLGGETEAFF; DNA: TGTGCCAGCAGCTTAGGTGGGGAAACTGAAGCTTTCTTT; V: TRBV7-9; J: TRBJ1-1; size: many; D: .
CDR3: CASRHTSGTSAKNIQYF; DNA: TGTGCCAGCAGACATACCTCCGGGACCTCGGCCAAAAACATTCAGTACTTC; V: TRBV28; J: TRBJ2-4; size: few; D: .
CDR3: CASSEIGGRDTQYF; DNA: TGCGCCAGCAGTGAGATCGGCGGGAGAGATACGCAGTATTTT; V: TRBV10-2; J: TRBJ2-3; size: many; D: TRBD2
CDR3: CASSSPTGGDEQFF; DNA: TGTGCCAGCAGCTCCCCGACAGGAGGTGATGAGCAGTTCTTC; V: TRBV7-3; J: TRBJ2-1; size: many; D: .
CDR3: CASSFLGNQETQYF; DNA: TGCGCCAGCAGCTTCCTCGGCAACCAAGAGACCCAGTACTTC; V: TRBV5-1; J: TRBJ2-5; size: .; D: .
CDR3: CASTSWASEVGETQYF; DNA: TGTGCCAGCACCTCCTGGGCTAGCGAGGTTGGAGAGACCCAGTACTTC; V: TRBV5-4; J: TRBJ2-5; size: many; D: .
CDR3: CADRAGPTTDTQYF; DNA: TGTGCCGACAGAGCGGGGCCTACCACGGATACGCAGTATTTT; V: TRBV7-8; J: TRBJ2-3; size: .; D: TRBD2
CDR3: CASKGQNYGYTF; DNA: TGTGCCAGCAAGGGACAGAACTATGGCTACACCTTC; V: TRBV2; J: TRBJ1-2; size: many; D: TRBD1
CDR3: CAVRSRVENSGANVLTF; DNA: TGTGCTGTACGAAGCCGGGTGGAGAACTCTGGGGCCAACGTCCTGACTTTC; V: TRBV7-7; J: TRBJ2-6; size: many; D: .
CDR3: CSVEVGPANTGELFF; DNA: TGCAGCGTTGAAGTGGGGCCCGCGAACACCGGGGAGCTGTTTTTT; V: TRBV29-1; J: TRBJ2-2; size: .; D: .
CDR3: CASSAGLVRANEQFF; DNA: TGTGCCAGCAGCGCGGGACTAGTGAGGGCCAATGAGCAGTTCTTC; V: TRBV13; J: TRBJ2-1; size: .; D: TRBD2
CDR3: CSVTEIGTVGELFF; DNA: TGCAGCGTTACCGAGATTGGGACAGTCGGGGAGCTGTTTTTT; V: TRBV29-1; J: TRBJ2-2; size: .; D: TRBD1
CDR3: CASSVEPGDTEAFF; DNA: TGTGCCAGCAGCGTAGAGCCAGGGGACACTGAAGCTTTCTTT; V: TRBV9; J: TRBJ1-1; size: .; D: .
CDR3: CASRIHPLAGVHEQYF; DNA: TGTGCCAGCCGGATCCACCCCCTAGCGGGAGTGCACGAGCAGTACTTC; V: TRBV2; J: TRBJ2-7; size: few; D: TRBD2
CDR3: CSAPTGNTDTQYF; DNA: TGCAGTGCCCCCACAGGGAACACAGATACGCAGTATTTT; V: TRBV20-1; J: TRBJ2-3; size: many; D: .
CDR3: CASSLGTAKNTGELFF; DNA: TGTGCCAGTAGCCTCGGGACAGCCAAAAACACCGGGGAGCTGTTTTTT; V: TRBV19; J: TRBJ2-2; size: many; D: TRBD1
CDR3: CASSPSTDVSGNTIYF; DNA: TGTGCCAGCAGCCCCTCAACGGACGTCTCTGGAAACACCATATATTTT; V: TRBV7-9; J: TRBJ1-3; size: .; D: .
CDR3: CASSIRLAATSSYEQYF; DNA: TGTGCCAGTAGTATCCGACTAGCGGCCACGAGCTCCTACGAGCAGTACTTC; V: TRBV19; J: TRBJ2-7; size: many; D: TRBD2
CDR3: CASSAQGGSSYEQYF; DNA: TGTGCCAGCAGCGCCCAGGGCGGAAGCTCCTACGAGCAGTACTTC; V: TRBV7-2; J: TRBJ2-7; size: many; D: .
CDR3: CASSLPSGWDEQFF; DNA: TGTGCCAGCAGCTTGCCTAGCGGATGGGATGAGCAGTTCTTC; V: TRBV7-2; J: TRBJ2-1; size: many; D: TRBD2
CDR3: CASVRDRNQPQHF; DNA: TGTGCCAGCGTACGGGACAGAAATCAGCCCCAGCATTTT; V: TRBV2; J: TRBJ1-5; size: many; D: TRBD1
CDR3: CSARDLFGGLSTDTQYF; DNA: TGCAGTGCTAGAGATCTTTTTGGGGGTCTTAGCACAGATACGCAGTATTTT; V: TRBV20-1; J: TRBJ2-3; size: .; D: .
CDR3: CASSTDTQGGYTF; DNA: TGCGCCAGCAGTACGGACACCCAGGGAGGCTACACCTTC; V: TRBV5-1; J: TRBJ1-2; size: many; D: .
CDR3: CASTRAYGYTF; DNA: TGTGCCAGCACGCGTGCCTATGGCTACACCTTC; V: TRBV2; J: TRBJ1-2; size: .; D: .
CDR3: CASSPSQGYNSPLHF; DNA: TGTGCCAGCTCACCATCACAGGGGTATAATTCACCCCTCCACTTT; V: TRBV18; J: TRBJ1-6; size: many; D: TRBD1
CDR3: CASSATTANYGYTF; DNA: TGTGCCAGCAGCGCCACGACAGCTAACTATGGCTACACCTTC; V: TRBV2; J: TRBJ1-2; size: many; D: .
CDR3: CASRLAGGDNEQFF; DNA: TGTGCCAGCCGACTAGCGGGAGGAGACAATGAGCAGTTCTTC; V: TRBV2; J: TRBJ2-1; size: many; D: TRBD2
CDR3: CASSLRTGGLNTEAFF; DNA: TGTGCCAGCAGCTTACGTACAGGGGGCTTGAACACTGAAGCTTTCTTT; V: TRBV7-3; J: TRBJ1-1; size: many; D: TRBD1